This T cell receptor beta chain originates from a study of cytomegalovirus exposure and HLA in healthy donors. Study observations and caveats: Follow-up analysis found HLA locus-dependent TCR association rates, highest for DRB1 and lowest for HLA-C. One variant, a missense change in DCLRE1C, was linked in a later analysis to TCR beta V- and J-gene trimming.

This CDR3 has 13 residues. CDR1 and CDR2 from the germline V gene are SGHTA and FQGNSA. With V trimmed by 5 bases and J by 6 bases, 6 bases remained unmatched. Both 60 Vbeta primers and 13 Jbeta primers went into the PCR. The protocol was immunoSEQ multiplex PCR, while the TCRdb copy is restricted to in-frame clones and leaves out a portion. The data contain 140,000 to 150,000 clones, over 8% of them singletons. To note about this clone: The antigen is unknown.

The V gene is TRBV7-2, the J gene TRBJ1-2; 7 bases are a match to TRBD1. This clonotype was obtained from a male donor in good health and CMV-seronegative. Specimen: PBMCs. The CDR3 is CASSLRQGNGYTF. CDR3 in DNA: TGTGCCAGCAGCCTAAGACAGGGCAATGGCTACACCTTC.